This is a list of T cell receptor beta chains from one sample in a study of early T cells in non-severe SARS-CoV-2 infection. TCRdb reanalysed the 5' RACE reads using MiXCR and keeps one entry per CDR3 protein. The sample lists about 39,000 distinct CDR3 sequences; 3% to 4% were seen once. Sequenced input: whole blood. Receptor source: an adult who was a healthcare worker with PCR-confirmed SARS-CoV-2 infection or an uninfected control (not recorded which). Each CDR3 is given with its conserved first and last residue. D genes are given only for firm matches. Rows give clone size only sometimes, using once, few, many, or a class for an expanded clone.

D gene,CDR3 length,clone size,J gene,V gene,CDR3 DNA,CDR3 protein
NA,14,many,TRBJ2-5,TRBV7-2,TGTGCCAGCAGCTCCCCATTTAGAGGAGAGACCCAGTACTTC,CASSSPFRGETQYF
NA,13,many,TRBJ1-2,TRBV29-1,TGCAGCGGGTCGACAGGAACTAACTATGGCTACACCTTC,CSGSTGTNYGYTF
NA,16,many,TRBJ2-7,TRBV30,TGTGCCTGGGGGGGGACGGATCCGATAAGCTCCTACGAGCAGTACTTC,CAWGGTDPISSYEQYF
TRBD1,16,NA,TRBJ1-2,TRBV12-3/TRBV12-4,TGTGCCAGCAGTCTACGCTCCAGGGGGTTTAACTATGGCTACACCTTC,CASSLRSRGFNYGYTF
NA,14,many,TRBJ2-7,TRBV27,TGTGCCAGCAGTTTCCAGGACGACTCCTACGAGCAGTACTTC,CASSFQDDSYEQYF
NA,11,many,TRBJ2-2,TRBV29-1,TGCAGCGTTGAACTGACCGGGGAGCTGTTTTTT,CSVELTGELFF
NA,12,few,TRBJ2-1,TRBV20-1,TGCAGTGCCAACTGGGGGGAGAGGCAGCAGTTCTTC,CSANWGERQQFF
NA,16,few,TRBJ2-7,TRBV7-3,TGTGCCAGCAGCTTCAAGGGACAACAAATAGCCTACGAGCAGTACTTC,CASSFKGQQIAYEQYF
NA,12,many,TRBJ2-7,TRBV29-1,TGCAGCGTTGAAGAGGCAAATCAAGGGCAGTACTTC,CSVEEANQGQYF
TRBD1,15,many,TRBJ1-4,TRBV27,TGTGCCAGCAGTTTATCGAGGACAGGACATGAAAAACTGTTTTTT,CASSLSRTGHEKLFF
TRBD1,12,many,TRBJ1-1,TRBV7-9,TGTGCCAGCAGAAATCGAACAGGGGTGGCTTTCTTT,CASRNRTGVAFF
TRBD1,14,few,TRBJ2-3,TRBV5-1,TGCGCCAGTAGGGGGCAGGGGGTCACAGATACGCAGTATTTT,CASRGQGVTDTQYF
TRBD1,13,NA,TRBJ1-1,TRBV29-1,TGCAGCGTGTGGACAGGGGAAGGCGCTGAAGCTTTCTTT,CSVWTGEGAEAFF
TRBD2,16,many,TRBJ2-7,TRBV5-1,TGCGCCAGCAGCTTGGTACCTAGCGGGGGGGCCTACGAGCAGTACTTC,CASSLVPSGGAYEQYF
TRBD1,12,many,TRBJ1-1,TRBV6-9,TGTGCCAGTAAGGGAGGGGGCCTTGAAGCTTTCTTT,CASKGGGLEAFF
TRBD1,15,many,TRBJ1-1,TRBV5-1,TGCGCCAGCAGCTTGTCCGGGACAGGGAACACTGAAGCTTTCTTT,CASSLSGTGNTEAFF
TRBD2,18,many,TRBJ2-2,TRBV14,TGTGCCAGCAGCCAAGGCCTAGCGGGAGTGGTGTACACCGGGGAGCTGTTTTTT,CASSQGLAGVVYTGELFF
NA,13,NA,TRBJ2-1,TRBV30,TGTGCCTCCCGTCGGTCGGGCTACAATGAGCAGTTCTTC,CASRRSGYNEQFF
NA,15,many,TRBJ2-2,TRBV2,TGTGCCAGCAGCCCAAGGGTCTCGAACACCGGGGAGCTGTTTTTT,CASSPRVSNTGELFF
NA,17,many,TRBJ2-7,TRBV7-9,TGTGCCAGCAGCCCAAGAAACAGGGACGACCGAACCTACGAGCAGTACTTC,CASSPRNRDDRTYEQYF
TRBD1,16,few,TRBJ1-6,TRBV9,TGTGCCAGCAGCCCCCAGGGGGGGATAGAGAATTCACCCCTCCACTTT,CASSPQGGIENSPLHF
NA,15,NA,TRBJ2-1,TRBV18,TGTGCCAGCTCACCTAAAAGGTTAGAATACAATGAGCAGTTCTTC,CASSPKRLEYNEQFF
TRBD1,13,NA,TRBJ2-7,TRBV29-1,TGCAGCGTTGAAGCGACAGGGGTCAACGAGCAGTACTTC,CSVEATGVNEQYF
TRBD2,16,many,TRBJ2-5,TRBV7-2,TGTGCCAGCAGCTTAGGCAATGGACTAGCTCAAGAGACCCAGTACTTC,CASSLGNGLAQETQYF